Following are 18 T cell receptor beta chains from one sample sequenced in a study of blood T cell repertoires in COVID-19. Assay: immunoSEQ multiplex PCR; the TCRdb copy retains only in-frame clones and omits some. Of 200,000 to 300,000 clones in the sample, roughly 80% were seen once. Sequencing used peripheral blood. These receptors originate from a woman of 80 years or more with acute or convalescent COVID-19.

The rearrangement links TRBV9 to TRBJ1-1; 8 nucleotides line up with TRBD1. Germline V gives CDR1 SGDLS, CDR2 YYNGEE. CDR3 size: 15 residues. V was clipped by 4 bases and J by 7 bases; unmatched bases: 12. CDR3 nucleotide sequence: TGTGCCAGCAGCCCTCGACAGGGGCTGACCGATGAAGCTTTCTTT. Its protein is CASSPRQGLTDEAFF.

The gene calls are TRBV27 and TRBJ2-7, with a tentative D call TRBD2 (5 bases). CDR1 MNHEY and CDR2 SMNVEV come from the germline V gene (reference sequence). The CDR3 runs to 13 residues. Deletions cut 6 bases from V and 5 bases from J, with 14 bases between. For the CDR3, the DNA is TGTGCCAGCAGACCCGCCGGGGAAAACGAGCAGTACTTC. Its protein is CASRPAGENEQYF.

The chain has TRBV5-1 and TRBJ1-6; D gene unclear. The V end lost 4 bases, the J end lost 7 bases, and 9 bases lay between the germline ends. Germline V gene data show CDR1 as SGHRS and CDR2 as YFSETQ. The CDR3 totals 13 residues. CDR3 residues: CASSPSGNSPLHF. The CDR3 nucleotides read TGCGCCAGCAGCCCGTCGGGAAATTCACCCCTCCACTTT.

This rearrangement joins TRBV7-3 to TRBJ1-3; a possible D gene is TRBD1 (6 bases). Trimming took off 4 bases at V and 0 bases at J, with 13 bases between the two ends. CDR1 is SGHTA and CDR2 is FQGTGA in the germline V gene. The CDR3 is 16 residues long. The CDR3 sequence: CASSSDGGASGNTIYF. In nucleotides, the CDR3 is TGTGCCAGCAGCTCCGACGGGGGGGCCTCTGGAAACACCATATATTTT.

V is TRBV28 and J is TRBJ2-6, with D hard to call. Germline V lookup: CDR1 MDHEN, CDR2 SYDVKM. V dropped 2 bases and J dropped 0 bases, with 8 bases sitting between them. The CDR3 loop spans 16 amino acids. The chain's CDR3 is CASSLRRSSGANVLTF. The CDR3 coding sequence is TGTGCCAGCAGTTTACGTCGGAGCTCTGGGGCCAACGTCCTGACTTTC.

V and J are TRBV2 and TRBJ1-4, with TRBD1 matching over 10 bases. Germline CDR1 is SNHLY and CDR2 is FYNNEI. V shed 4 bases, J shed 3 bases, and the junction held 5 bases outside the gene matches. The CDR3 is made up of 16 amino acids. The DNA for the CDR3 is TGTGCCAGCAGTGGGGACAGGGGTGTACCTAATGAAAAACTGTTTTTT. As protein: CASSGDRGVPNEKLFF. Combining the CDR3 with reference TRBV2 and TRBJ1-4 gives the whole variable domain EPEVTQTPSHQVTQMGQEVILRCVPISNHLYFYWYRQILGQKVEFLVSFYNNEISEKSEIFDDQFSVERPDGSNFTLKIRSTKLEDSAMYFCASSGDRGVPNEKLFFGSGTQLSVL.

The rearrangement links TRBV30 to TRBJ1-6, with D tentatively TRBD1 (6 bases). Germline V gives CDR1 GTSNPN, CDR2 SVGIG (reference sequence). V shed 0 bases and J shed 9 bases, with 18 bases lying between them. This CDR3 comprises 16 residues. The CDR3 DNA is TGTGCCTGGAGTGTAAACCCGCAGGGGATGGGTTCACCCCTCCACTTT. Its translation: CAWSVNPQGMGSPLHF.

The chain carries TRBV5-8 and TRBJ1-5; the D is unclear. Germline lookup yields CDR1 SGHTS and CDR2 YDEGEE. This CDR3 has 14 amino acids. Trimming left V 0 bases short and J 11 bases short, with 15 bases between. The CDR3 DNA is TGTGCCAGCAGCTTGGCCGGGAGGGCCTGGTCCCAGCATTTT. This encodes CASSLAGRAWSQHF.

The chain has TRBV5-1 and TRBJ2-5, with no clear D. V shed 1 base and J shed 5 bases, with 9 bases lying between them. Germline V gives CDR1 SGHRS, CDR2 YFSETQ. The CDR3 loop spans 13 amino acids. The CDR3 spells CASSLTQRETQYF. CDR3 nucleotides: TGCGCCAGCAGCTTGACGCAACGGGAGACCCAGTACTTC.

The rearrangement uses TRBV5-1 and TRBJ2-7, with 9 bases fitting TRBD1. V dropped 4 bases and J dropped 6; count of bases not matched to a gene: 14. Germline assignment: CDR1 SGHRS and CDR2 YFSETQ. The CDR3 has 16 amino acids. In DNA form, the CDR3 reads TGCGCCAGCAGCCCAACAGGAGGACAGGGGACGGGCGAGCAGTACTTC. Residues: CASSPTGGQGTGEQYF. Using reference TRBV5-1 and TRBJ2-7 for the parts outside the CDR3, the full variable domain is KAGVTQTPRYLIKTRGQQVTLSCSPISGHRSVSWYQQTPGQGLQFLFEYFSETQRNKGNFPGRFSGRQFSNSRSEMNVSTLELGDSALYLCASSPTGGQGTGEQYFGPGTRLTVT.

The chain employs TRBV5-6 and TRBJ1-1; D call uncertain. CDR3 length: 13 residues. Germline V gives CDR1 SGHDT, CDR2 YYEEEE. The V gene lost 4 bases and the J gene lost 6 bases, with 13 bases spanning the gap. This chain's CDR3 is CASSPRRRAEAFF. CDR3 bases: TGTGCCAGCAGCCCCCGCCGTCGAGCTGAAGCTTTCTTT.

The V gene is TRBV6-2 or TRBV6-3, the J gene TRBJ2-2; TRBD1 matches at 7 bases. In germline, CDR1 is MNHEY, CDR2 SVGEGT. The V and J ends lost 2 bases and 3 bases, in that order; junction bases with no gene match: 3. The length of the CDR3 is 15 residues. Here the CDR3 reads CASSYGTDHTGELFF. In nucleotides, the CDR3 is TGTGCCAGCAGTTACGGGACAGATCACACCGGGGAGCTGTTTTTT.

This clone showed up just once. The V gene is TRBV5-6, the J gene TRBJ1-4; 8 positions agree with TRBD1. J gave up 1 base and V 4 bases, and 6 bases lay outside the gene matches. The CDR3 loop spans 16 amino acids. Germline assignment: CDR1 SGHDT and CDR2 YYEEEE. The CDR3 loop reads CASSISDRVTNEKLFF. The DNA of the CDR3 is TGTGCCAGCAGCATTTCGGACAGGGTAACTAATGAAAAACTGTTTTTT.

This rearrangement joins TRBV2 to TRBJ2-7, with TRBD1 matching over 11 bases. CDR1 and CDR2 from the germline V gene are SNHLY and FYNNEI. The V gene end was trimmed by 6 bases and the J gene end by 3 bases; junction bases not matched to a gene: 7. CDR3 length: 15 residues. The CDR3 sequence is CASRDGTGGGYEQYF. CDR3 coding DNA: TGTGCCAGCAGGGACGGGACAGGGGGAGGCTACGAGCAGTACTTC.

The chain has TRBV28 and TRBJ1-1; the match to TRBD1 covers 8 bases. Germline loops: CDR1 MDHEN, CDR2 SYDVKM. The length of the CDR3 is 17 residues. Trimming took 8 bases from V and 3 from J; bases not matched to a gene: 17. CDR3: CASGGLGVQGDDTEAFF. The DNA of the CDR3 is TGTGCCAGCGGCGGCCTGGGGGTACAGGGGGATGACACTGAAGCTTTCTTT.

The V call is TRBV4-1, the J call TRBJ2-7; 10 bases map to TRBD1. CDR3 size: 16 residues. Germline V gene data show CDR1 as MGHRA and CDR2 as YSYEKL. Trimming at V came to 0 bases and at J to 4 bases, leaving 6 bases not matched to a gene. DNA for the CDR3: TGCGCCAGCAGCCAAGATGCGGGACAGGGGTTGTACGAGCAGTACTTC. As protein: CASSQDAGQGLYEQYF.

The chain recombines TRBV5-6 with TRBJ2-2, with 8 nucleotides matching TRBD2. Losses at the gene ends were 2 bases for V and 2 bases for J; bases not matched to a gene: 2. The germline CDR1 and CDR2 sequences are SGHDT and YYEEEE. The CDR3 has 15 residues. The CDR3 nucleotides are TGTGCCAGCAGCTTACGGGGGGGCAACACCGGGGAGCTGTTTTTT. Residues: CASSLRGGNTGELFF.

The chain employs TRBV21-1 and TRBJ2-7; the D call TRBD2 from the table was never checked on the DNA. TRBV21-1 is tagged as a pseudogene. The CDR3 is 16 residues long. The CDR3 reads CASSAEKAGVGYEQYF. The CDR3 nucleotides are TGTGCCAGCAGCGCCGAGAAGGCGGGGGTGGGGTACGAGCAGTACTTC.